A single sample gave rise to the 9 T cell receptor beta chains below, sequenced in a study of tumor and adjacent non-tumor tissue in lung cancer (dated by TCRdb to 2016 to 2019). Library method: multiplex PCR. The reads were generated on an Illumina HiSeq 2500. TCRbeta libraries were constructed through three rounds of nested PCR with primers (Table S4) according to protocols modified from ARM-PCR. Starting from the raw public reads, TCRdb applied fastp trimming at Q25, assembled clones with MiXCR and retained in-frame beta chains. Every CDR3 protein is listed once, alongside the most common genes and DNA of its rows. The sample table shows around 80,000 distinct CDR3 sequences, and just over 75% are seen once. The leading ten clones occupy less than 50% of the sample. RNA was extracted from bulk unsorted tissue and checked for quality with a NanoDrop ND-1000 and an Agilent 2100. Distant non-tumor tissue taken more than 3 cm from the tumor edge was used as the normal lung sample.

Sequenced material: distant non-tumor lung tissue. Every receptor here comes from a man aged 70 or older with non-small cell lung cancer.

Notes on this clonotype: The junction and the germline gene differ at one end; a read error may be behind it. The V call is TRBV4-1, the J call TRBJ2-5; a possible D gene is TRBD2 (5 bases). CDR1 is MGHRA and CDR2 is YSYEKL in the germline V gene. The CDR3 has 16 amino acids. CDR3 in DNA: TGCGCCAGCAGCCAAGATGAGCGGCCAATACCAGAGACCCGGTACTTC. This codes for CASSQDERPIPETRYF.

In its sample, this clonotype was seen once. J is TRBJ2-5 and V is TRBV7-9; D might be TRBD1 or TRBD2, each matching 5 bases. Trimming stripped 1 base from V and 2 bases from J, with 11 bases between. This CDR3 is 15 amino acids long. Germline V gene lookup returns CDR1 SEHNR and CDR2 FQNEAQ (reference sequence). The CDR3 reads CASSLGDRGQETQYF. The CDR3 DNA follows: TGTGCCAGCAGCTTAGGGGACCGGGGACAAGAGACCCAGTACTTC.

Concerning this clonotype itself: Its ends do not fully match the called genes, so a read error is possible. This rearrangement joins TRBV4-3 to TRBJ2-1; the D is unclear. This CDR3 spans 14 amino acids. The V gene's germline CDR1 is LGHNA and CDR2 YSLEER. This CDR3 reads CASSQDQFLKEQSF. The CDR3 coding sequence is TGCGCCAGCAGCCAAGATCAGTTCTTGAAAGAGCAGTCCTTC.

Concerning this clonotype itself: This could be a read error, since a much larger clone is one nucleotide away. The gene calls are TRBV24-1 and TRBJ2-2; no definite D call. Germline values: CDR1 KGHDR, CDR2 SFDVKD. The V end was cut by 6 bases, the J end by 4 bases, with 8 bases between. CDR3 length: 13 amino acids. Here the CDR3 DNA reads TGTGCCACCAGTAGGCAAATCACCGGGGAGCTGTTTTTT. It specifies CATSRQITGELFF.

Regarding this clonotype: One end of the junction fails to match germline, which may point to a read error. The chain's CDR3 is CASSFLRDAGELFF. Written as DNA, the CDR3 is TGTGCAAGCAGTTTCCTCCGGGACGCCGGGGAGCTGTTTTTT. The chain carries TRBV12-3 or TRBV12-4 and TRBJ2-2; D could derive from TRBD1 or TRBD2 (5 bases each). This CDR3 contains 14 residues.

Details on this clonotype: The conserved final phenylalanine or tryptophan is absent from the CDR3, which likely points to a read error. The V call is TRBV4-1, the J call TRBJ2-7; possibly TRBD2 for D (6 bases). From germline, CDR1 is MGHRA and CDR2 YSYEKL. This CDR3 is 16 amino acids long. Trimming took off 4 bases at V and 5 bases at J, with 21 bases between the two ends. The CDR3 loop is CASSRTLTGEWDEQYL. For the CDR3, the DNA is TGCGCCAGCAGCCGGACACTAACGGGAGAGTGGGACGAGCAGTACTTA.

This chain uses TRBV10-3 with TRBJ2-7; D is possibly TRBD2 (5 bases). The CDR3 is 13 amino acids. The V gene's germline CDR1 is ENHRY and CDR2 SYGVKD. V shed 10 bases and J shed 1 base, with 14 bases lying between them. The CDR3: CATSPRESYEQYF. The DNA for the CDR3 is TGTGCCACATCTCCGAGGGAGTCCTACGAGCAGTACTTC.

This clonotype has a handful of counts. A read error may be the cause here, since a much bigger clone is one base away. This chain connects TRBV6-5 to TRBJ1-5, with TRBD1 as a possible D gene (5 bases). CDR3 length equals 15 residues. Germline V gene data show CDR1 as MNHEY and CDR2 as SVGAGI. The CDR3 is CTSGNSGHLNQPQHF. The CDR3 DNA reads TGTACCAGCGGAAACTCAGGACATCTCAATCAGCCCCAGCATTTT.

The chain joins TRBV6-5 to TRBJ2-2; D not resolved. The length of the CDR3 is 14 residues. V shed 5 bases and J shed 5 bases, with 12 bases lying between them. Germline loops: CDR1 MNHEY, CDR2 SVGAGI. CDR3 protein: CASSPRVWTGELFF. The CDR3 nucleotides are TGTGCCAGCAGTCCAAGGGTGTGGACCGGGGAGCTGTTTTTT.